This T cell receptor beta chain was retrieved from a study of CD4 T cells in relation to SARS-CoV-2 and coronaviruses. As to this clone: Its matching antigen is unknown.

The unexposed donors gave CD4+ T cells in about 2011-2018, prior to COVID-19. The cells were cultured for approximately ten days before CD4+ T cells were isolated. Sequenced by immunoSEQ multiplex PCR; TCRdb stores in-frame clones only, minus some. The sample consists of approximately 20,000 clones, 77% of them appearing once. This CDR3 is 14 amino acids long. With 2 bases clipped from V and 7 bases from J, the junction kept 8 bases outside the gene matches. CDR1 and CDR2 from the germline V gene are MNHEY and SVGAGI. The study, taken as a whole, reports: Monoreactive clones expanded significantly more to SARS-CoV-2 than crossreactive clones did.

V and J are TRBV6-5 and TRBJ2-7; 7 nucleotides agree with TRBD1. The sequence was obtained from a human donor in good health. Sequencing was done on a sample of CD4+ T cells from PBMCs, cultured in vitro. Written as DNA, the CDR3 is TGTGCCAGCAGTTACGGACAGGCTCTTGGGGAGCAGTACTTC. Translating gives CASSYGQALGEQYF.